What follows is one T cell receptor (beta chain) and its context. Its target is not known. This CDR3 contains 14 residues. Between the trimmed V and J ends, which lost 2 bases and 7 bases, there was a span of 12 bases. Germline V lookup: CDR1 MNHNY, CDR2 SVGAGI (reference sequence). This specimen belongs to a study of cytomegalovirus exposure and HLA in healthy donors. Study-level information: A data release that came early held tens of millions of unique TCRs from HLA-typed donors. Study observations and caveats: Later analysis demonstrated an association between a missense DCLRE1C variant and TCR beta V- and J-gene trimming. A few of the chains that were CMV-associated were confirmed in vitro to be specific for CMV antigens.

The PCR employed 60 Vbeta primers together with 13 Jbeta primers. Original processing notes: An analysis performed later counted roughly 79 million unique TCR beta chains (around 11 million of them shared). Only in-frame clones appear in the TCRdb table, and some are missing; sequencing was by immunoSEQ multiplex PCR. V and J calls and clone size come straight from that table; D and trimming were deduced from the DNA. The data contain over 150,000 clones, around 80% of them seen just once; the ten biggest clones take up around 7%. The receptor comes from a man under 40 in good health and CMV-seropositive. The sequenced material came from PBMCs. The chain combines TRBV6-6 with TRBJ2-4, with D possibly being TRBD1 (5 bases). This CDR3 is CASSYGRAGNIQYF. CDR3 nucleotide sequence: TGTGCCAGCAGTTACGGTAGGGCAGGGAACATTCAGTACTTC.